This T cell receptor beta chain was documented in a study of human T cells and chemical hapten exposure. During construction of the library, unique molecular identifiers were attached to individual cDNA molecules for quantitative, reproducible TCR counting. From the 5' RACE reads, TCRdb called clonotypes with MiXCR, one entry per CDR3 protein. The repertoire holds around 82,000 distinct CDR3 sequences, with roughly 8.4% as singletons. Total RNA extraction was carried out from unfractionated whole blood. The table lists this clonotype with a few counts. Germline V gene lookup returns CDR1 SEHNR and CDR2 FQNEAQ (reference sequence). CDR3 size: 14 residues. V was pared by 6 bases and J by 8 bases, with 7 bases of the junction left unmatched.

The chain recombines TRBV7-9 with TRBJ1-4; 9 nucleotides line up with TRBD1. This receptor was identified in a male donor in good health. In DNA, the CDR3 is TGTGCCAGCAGTCCCGGGACAGGGCGGGAAAAACTGTTTTTT. This codes for CASSPGTGREKLFF.